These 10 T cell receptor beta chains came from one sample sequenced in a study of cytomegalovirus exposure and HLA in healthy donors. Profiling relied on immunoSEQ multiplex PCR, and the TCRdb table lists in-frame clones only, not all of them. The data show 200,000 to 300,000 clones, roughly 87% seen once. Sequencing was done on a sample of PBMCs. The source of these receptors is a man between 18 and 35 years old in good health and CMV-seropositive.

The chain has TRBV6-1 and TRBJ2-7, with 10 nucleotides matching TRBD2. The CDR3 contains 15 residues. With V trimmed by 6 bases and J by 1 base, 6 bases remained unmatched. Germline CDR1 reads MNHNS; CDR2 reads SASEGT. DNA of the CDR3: TGTGCCAGCAGCCCCCTAGCGGGAGTTTCCTACGAGCAGTACTTC. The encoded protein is CASSPLAGVSYEQYF.

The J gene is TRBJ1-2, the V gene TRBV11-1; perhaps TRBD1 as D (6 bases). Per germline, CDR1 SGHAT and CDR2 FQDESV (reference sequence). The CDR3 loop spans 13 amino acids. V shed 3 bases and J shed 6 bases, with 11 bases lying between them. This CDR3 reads CASSFRGIDGYTF. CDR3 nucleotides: TGTGCCAGCAGCTTCAGGGGTATCGATGGCTACACCTTC.

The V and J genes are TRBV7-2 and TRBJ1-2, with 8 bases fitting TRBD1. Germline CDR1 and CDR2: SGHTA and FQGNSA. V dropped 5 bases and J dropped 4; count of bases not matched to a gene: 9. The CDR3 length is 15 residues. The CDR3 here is CASSPRTGPGYGYTF. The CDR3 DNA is TGTGCCAGCAGCCCCAGGACAGGGCCGGGCTATGGCTACACCTTC.

The CDR3 DNA sequence: TGCGCCAGCAGTGTGACACAGGATAGCAATCAGCCCCAGCATTTT. Translating gives CASSVTQDSNQPQHF. J is TRBJ1-5 and V is TRBV10-2; TRBD1 might be the D (5 bases). Germline assignment: CDR1 WSHSY and CDR2 SAAADI. The CDR3 covers 15 residues. Trimming removed 4 bases at V and 0 bases at J, with 10 bases between.

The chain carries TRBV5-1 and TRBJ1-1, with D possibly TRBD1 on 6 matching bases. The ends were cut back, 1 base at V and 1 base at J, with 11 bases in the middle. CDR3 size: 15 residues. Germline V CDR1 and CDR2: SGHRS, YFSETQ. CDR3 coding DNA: TGCGCCAGCAGCTTGCAGGGGATCTGGAACACTGAAGCTTTCTTT. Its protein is CASSLQGIWNTEAFF. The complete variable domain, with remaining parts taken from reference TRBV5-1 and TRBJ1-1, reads KAGVTQTPRYLIKTRGQQVTLSCSPISGHRSVSWYQQTPGQGLQFLFEYFSETQRNKGNFPGRFSGRQFSNSRSEMNVSTLELGDSALYLCASSLQGIWNTEAFFGQGTRLTVV.

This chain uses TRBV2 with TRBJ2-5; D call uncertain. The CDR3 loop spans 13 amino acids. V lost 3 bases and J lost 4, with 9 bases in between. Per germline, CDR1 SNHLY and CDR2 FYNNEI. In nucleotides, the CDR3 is TGTGCCAGCAGTGAGATTGAGGCAGAGACCCAGTACTTC. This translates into CASSEIEAETQYF.

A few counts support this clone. CDR3 loop: CASSTYRGRRGEQYF. Written as DNA, the CDR3 is TGTGCCAGTAGTACCTACAGGGGGCGACGGGGCGAGCAGTACTTC. The rearrangement joins TRBV19 to TRBJ2-7; TRBD1 aligns across 9 bases. J gave up 6 bases and V 4 bases, and 10 bases lay outside the gene matches. CDR1 is LNHDA and CDR2 is SQIVND in the germline V gene (reference sequence). The CDR3 covers 15 residues.

The CDR3 spells CASSDDFNYGYTF. The DNA for the CDR3 is TGTGCCAGCAGCGATGACTTTAACTATGGCTACACCTTC. The chain is built from TRBV5-4 and TRBJ1-2; D not certain. This CDR3 has 13 residues. The germline V gene encodes CDR1 SGHNT and CDR2 YYREEE (reference sequence). The V and J ends lost 4 bases and 1 base respectively, with 8 bases between them.

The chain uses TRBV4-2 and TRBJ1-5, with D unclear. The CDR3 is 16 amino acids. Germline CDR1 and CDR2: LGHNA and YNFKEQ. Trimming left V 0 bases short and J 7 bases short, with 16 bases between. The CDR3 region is CASSQDRIGSRQPQHF. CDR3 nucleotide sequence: TGTGCCAGCAGCCAAGATAGGATCGGCTCGAGGCAGCCCCAGCATTTT.

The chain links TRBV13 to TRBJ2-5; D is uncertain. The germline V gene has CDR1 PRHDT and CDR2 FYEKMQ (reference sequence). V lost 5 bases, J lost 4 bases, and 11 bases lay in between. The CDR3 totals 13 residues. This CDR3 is CASSLAWGETQYF. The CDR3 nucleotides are TGTGCCAGCAGCCTCGCCTGGGGAGAGACCCAGTACTTC.